This T cell receptor (beta chain) was retrieved from a study of T cell repertoires in cytomegalovirus infection. About the study: Public TCR beta signatures indicated both CMV infection and matching HLA type.

Regarding the study as a whole: Totalled public TCR beta family frequency picked out people who carried CMV plus the relevant HLA. The ex vivo response was dominated by HLA-C-restricted CMV-specific TCR beta clonotypes.

This clonotype has just a few counts. Its target is unknown. TCRdb fed the reads into MiXCR, producing one record per CDR3 protein. The sample has a few hundred thousand distinct CDR3 sequences, 8% to 9.5% seen once; the top ten hold 3.5% to 4.5%. The CDR3 length is 15 residues. Germline values: CDR1 DFQATT, CDR2 SNEGSKA (reference sequence). The V segment lost 1 base and the J segment 10 bases; nucleotides outside the gene matches: 12. Sequenced material: PBMCs. The sequence derives from a human donor in good health (CMV status not recorded). Some clones in this sample may be carry-over from other donors' samples. The chain carries TRBV20-1 and TRBJ2-1; 8 nucleotides line up with TRBD2. For the CDR3, the DNA is TGCAGTGCTAGAGCCCCCGCCCCTAGCGGGCCAGAGCAGTTCTTC. Translating gives CSARAPAPSGPEQFF.